Listed here are 12 T cell receptor beta chains from one sample, sequenced in a study of T cells in Graves' hyperthyroidism and ophthalmopathy (dated by TCRdb to between 2017 and 2020). Libraries were made using multiplex PCR. The instrument was an Illumina HiSeq 2000. The TCR beta CDR3 regions were amplified from the RNA transcripts. The first round of RT-PCR for the TCR CDR3 was performed with the HTBI primer set and the Qiagen OneStep RT-PCR kit. The public reads were reanalyzed by TCRdb: fastp trimming at Q25, MiXCR alignment, in-frame beta chains only. Rows with a matching CDR3 protein are joined into one entry that keeps the most common DNA and genes. The sample has about 270,000 distinct CDR3 sequences on record, 20% to 25% of them singletons. The ten largest clones add up to around 65% of the sample. The source material was blood. These receptors all come from a man aged 25-45 years with Graves' ophthalmopathy.

V gene TRBV7-8 combines with J gene TRBJ2-1; D is unclear. CDR3 length: 15 residues. The V gene's germline CDR1 is SGHVS and CDR2 FQNEAQ. Trimming stripped 4 bases from V and 9 bases from J, with 19 bases between. CDR3 region: CASSSAPIISSEQFF. In DNA, the CDR3 is TGTGCCAGCAGCTCCGCCCCTATCATATCCTCTGAGCAGTTCTTC.

This clonotype appeared a single time. This may arise from a read error, as a much more abundant clone is one base away. This chain uses TRBV28 with TRBJ2-1, with 9 positions matching TRBD2. CDR1 and CDR2 from the germline V gene are MDHEN and SYDVKM. Trimming cost V 8 bases and J 7 bases; bases outside gene matches: 18. There are 17 residues in the CDR3. CDR3 bases: TGTGCCAGCGGTCCCCTCGGATTAGCGGGAGAGGGTAATGAGCAGTTCTTC. Encoded protein: CASGPLGLAGEGNEQFF.

DNA of the CDR3: TGTGCCAGCAGTAAGGGATTCTATGGCTACACCTTC. The encoded protein is CASSKGFYGYTF. The chain recombines TRBV6-1 with TRBJ1-2, with D unresolved. Germline V lookup: CDR1 MNHNS, CDR2 SASEGT. CDR3 length: 12 residues. V lost 5 bases and J lost 4, with 8 bases in between.

Turning to this clonotype: With a much larger clone just one base away, this may be a read error. The V gene is TRBV18, the J gene TRBJ2-7; 11 bases map to TRBD1. The CDR3 covers 15 residues. Germline CDR1 is KGHSH and CDR2 is LQKENI. The V and J ends lost 5 bases and 5 bases, in that order; junction bases with no gene match: 8. The CDR3 DNA is TGTGCCAGCTCAACAACCAGGGACAGGGGGAACGAGCAGTACTTC. It codes for CASSTTRDRGNEQYF.

Turning to this clonotype: A read error may explain this, as a much larger clone is one base away. The chain recombines TRBV28 with TRBJ2-1, with TRBD2 matching over 14 bases. Germline V CDR1 and CDR2: MDHEN, SYDVKM. With V trimmed by 5 bases and J by 8 bases, 5 bases remained unmatched. CDR3 size: 15 residues. The DNA of the CDR3 is TGTGCCAGCAGTCTCACGACTAGCGGGAGGGATGAGCAGTTCTTC. Translation gives CASSLTTSGRDEQFF.

This clonotype has at least ten counts. For the CDR3, the DNA is TGTGCCAGCAGCCAAGTAGTCCAGGGTCCCAAAAACATTCAGTACTTC. It is translated as CASSQVVQGPKNIQYF. The genes are TRBV3-1 and TRBJ2-4, with D maybe TRBD1 (5 bases). Trimming left V 1 base short and J 2 bases short, with 12 bases between. The CDR3 totals 16 residues. Germline V gene data show CDR1 as LGHDT and CDR2 as YNNKEL (reference sequence). Based on the CDR3 plus reference TRBV3-1 and TRBJ2-4, the full variable domain is DTAVSQTPKYLVTQMGNDKSIKCEQNLGHDTMYWYKQDSKKFLKIMFSYNNKELIINETVPNRFSPKSPDKAHLNLHINSLELGDSAVYFCASSQVVQGPKNIQYFGAGTRLSVL.

This clonotype was counted at least ten times. V and J are TRBV3-1 and TRBJ1-4, with no clear D. Trimming removed 3 bases from V and 5 bases from J, with 7 bases in between. From germline, CDR1 is LGHDT and CDR2 YNNKEL (reference sequence). The CDR3 contains 13 residues. The CDR3 spells CASSQFLNEKLFF. Written as DNA, the CDR3 is TGTGCCAGCAGCCAGTTTCTGAATGAAAAACTGTTTTTT.

The table lists this clonotype with a few counts. A much larger clonotype is one base distant, so this may be a read error. This rearrangement joins TRBV30 to TRBJ2-7; the match to TRBD2 covers 11 bases. CDR3 size: 14 residues. The germline V gene encodes CDR1 GTSNPN and CDR2 SVGIG (reference sequence). This chain's CDR3 is CARSLTSGIGEQYF. Written as DNA, the CDR3 is TGTGCCCGGAGTCTGACTAGCGGGATTGGCGAGCAGTACTTC.

V gene TRBV20-1 combines with J gene TRBJ2-5; TRBD2 aligns across 7 bases. V lost 0 bases to trimming and J lost 5 bases; unmatched junction nucleotides: 9. Germline lookup yields CDR1 DFQATT and CDR2 SNEGSKA (reference sequence). This CDR3 spans 15 amino acids. The chain's CDR3 is CSARDRAGATETQYF. The DNA of the CDR3 is TGCAGTGCTAGAGATCGGGCGGGAGCGACGGAGACCCAGTACTTC.

The gene calls are TRBV6-1 and TRBJ2-2; TRBD2 is a possible D gene (6 bases). The V gene's germline CDR1 is MNHNS and CDR2 SASEGT. The V end lost 7 bases, the J end lost 7 bases, and 10 bases lay between the germline ends. The CDR3 loop spans 12 amino acids. The chain's CDR3 is CASKMGGGELFF. The CDR3 DNA sequence: TGTGCCAGCAAGATGGGGGGCGGGGAGCTGTTTTTT.

This clonotype appeared many times. The DNA of the CDR3 is TGTGCCTGGGGGTGGGACGGCTCCTACGAGCAGTACTTC. It translates to CAWGWDGSYEQYF. The chain recombines TRBV30 with TRBJ2-7; D may be TRBD1 or TRBD2 (5 bases each). Germline assignment: CDR1 GTSNPN and CDR2 SVGIG (reference sequence). The length of the CDR3 is 13 residues. The germline V and J ends were trimmed by 5 bases and 0 bases, with 11 bases remaining between them.

The rearrangement joins TRBV30 to TRBJ1-5, with D perhaps TRBD1 (6 bases). The length of the CDR3 is 13 residues. CDR1 GTSNPN and CDR2 SVGIG come from the germline V gene (reference sequence). Trimming shortened V by 2 bases and J by 5 bases, and 10 bases separated the two germline ends. CDR3 in DNA: TGTGCCTGGAGTAACTCAGGGGATCAGCCCCAGCATTTT. It codes for CAWSNSGDQPQHF.